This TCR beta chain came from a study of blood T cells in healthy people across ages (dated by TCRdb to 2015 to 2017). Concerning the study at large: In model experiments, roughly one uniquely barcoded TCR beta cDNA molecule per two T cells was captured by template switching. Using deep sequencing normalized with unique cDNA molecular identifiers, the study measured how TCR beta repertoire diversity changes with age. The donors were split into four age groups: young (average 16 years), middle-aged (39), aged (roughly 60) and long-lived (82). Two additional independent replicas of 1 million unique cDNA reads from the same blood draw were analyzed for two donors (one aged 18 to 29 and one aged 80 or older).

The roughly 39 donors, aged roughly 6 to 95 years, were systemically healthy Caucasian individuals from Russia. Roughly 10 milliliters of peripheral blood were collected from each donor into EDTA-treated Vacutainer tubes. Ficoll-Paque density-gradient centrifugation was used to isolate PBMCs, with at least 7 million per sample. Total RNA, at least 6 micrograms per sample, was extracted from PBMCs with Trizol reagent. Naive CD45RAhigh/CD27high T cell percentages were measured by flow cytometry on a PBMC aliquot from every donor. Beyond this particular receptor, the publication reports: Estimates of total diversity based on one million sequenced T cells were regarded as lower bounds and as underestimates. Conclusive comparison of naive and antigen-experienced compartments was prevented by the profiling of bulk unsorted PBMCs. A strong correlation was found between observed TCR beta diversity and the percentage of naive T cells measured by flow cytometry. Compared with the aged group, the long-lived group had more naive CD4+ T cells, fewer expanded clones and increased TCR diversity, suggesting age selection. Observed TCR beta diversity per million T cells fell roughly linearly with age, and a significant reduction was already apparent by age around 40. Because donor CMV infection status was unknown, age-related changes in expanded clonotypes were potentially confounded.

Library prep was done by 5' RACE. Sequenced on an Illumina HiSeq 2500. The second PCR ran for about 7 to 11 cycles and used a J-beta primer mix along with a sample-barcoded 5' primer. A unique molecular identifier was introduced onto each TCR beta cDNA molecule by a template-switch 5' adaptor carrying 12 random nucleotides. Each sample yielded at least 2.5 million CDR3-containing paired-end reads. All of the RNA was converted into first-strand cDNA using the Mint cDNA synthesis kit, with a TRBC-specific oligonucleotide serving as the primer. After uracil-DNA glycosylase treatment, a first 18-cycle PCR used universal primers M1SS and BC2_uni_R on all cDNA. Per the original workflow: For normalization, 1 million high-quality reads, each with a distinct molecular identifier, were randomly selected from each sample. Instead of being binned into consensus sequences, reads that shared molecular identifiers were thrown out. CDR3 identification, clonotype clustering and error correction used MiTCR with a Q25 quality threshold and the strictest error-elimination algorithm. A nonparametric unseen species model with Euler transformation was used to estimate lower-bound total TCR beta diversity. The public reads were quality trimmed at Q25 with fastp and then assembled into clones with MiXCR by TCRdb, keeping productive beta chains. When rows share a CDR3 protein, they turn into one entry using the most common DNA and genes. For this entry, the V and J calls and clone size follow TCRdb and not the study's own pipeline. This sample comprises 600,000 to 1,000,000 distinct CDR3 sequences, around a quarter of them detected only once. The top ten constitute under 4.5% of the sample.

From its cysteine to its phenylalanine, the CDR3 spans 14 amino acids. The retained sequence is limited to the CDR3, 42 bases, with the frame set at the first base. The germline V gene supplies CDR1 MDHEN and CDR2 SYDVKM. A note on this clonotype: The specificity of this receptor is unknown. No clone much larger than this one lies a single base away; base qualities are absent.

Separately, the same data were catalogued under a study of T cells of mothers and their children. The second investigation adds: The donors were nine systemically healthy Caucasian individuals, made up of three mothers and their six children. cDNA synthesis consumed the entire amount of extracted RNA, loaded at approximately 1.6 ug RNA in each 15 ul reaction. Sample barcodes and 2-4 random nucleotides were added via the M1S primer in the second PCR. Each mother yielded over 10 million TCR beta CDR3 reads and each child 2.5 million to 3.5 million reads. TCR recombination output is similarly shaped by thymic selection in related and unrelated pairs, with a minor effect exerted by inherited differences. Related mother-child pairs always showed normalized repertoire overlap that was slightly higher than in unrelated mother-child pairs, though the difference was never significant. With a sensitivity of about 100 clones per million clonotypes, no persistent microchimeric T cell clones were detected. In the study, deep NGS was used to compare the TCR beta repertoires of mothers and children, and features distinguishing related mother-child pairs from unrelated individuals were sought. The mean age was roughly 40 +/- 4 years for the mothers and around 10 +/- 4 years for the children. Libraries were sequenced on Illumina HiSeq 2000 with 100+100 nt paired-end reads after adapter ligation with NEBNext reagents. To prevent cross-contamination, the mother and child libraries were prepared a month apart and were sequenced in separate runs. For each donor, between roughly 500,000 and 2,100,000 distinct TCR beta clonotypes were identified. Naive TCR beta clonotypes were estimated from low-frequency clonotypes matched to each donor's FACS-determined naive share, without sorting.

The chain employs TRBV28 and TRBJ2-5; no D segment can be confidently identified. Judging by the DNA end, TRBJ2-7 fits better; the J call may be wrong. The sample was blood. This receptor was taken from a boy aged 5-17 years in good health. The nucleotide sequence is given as TGTGCCAGCAGCGTCTTGGACGACGCCTACGAGCAGTACTTC. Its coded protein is CASSVLDDAYEQYF.